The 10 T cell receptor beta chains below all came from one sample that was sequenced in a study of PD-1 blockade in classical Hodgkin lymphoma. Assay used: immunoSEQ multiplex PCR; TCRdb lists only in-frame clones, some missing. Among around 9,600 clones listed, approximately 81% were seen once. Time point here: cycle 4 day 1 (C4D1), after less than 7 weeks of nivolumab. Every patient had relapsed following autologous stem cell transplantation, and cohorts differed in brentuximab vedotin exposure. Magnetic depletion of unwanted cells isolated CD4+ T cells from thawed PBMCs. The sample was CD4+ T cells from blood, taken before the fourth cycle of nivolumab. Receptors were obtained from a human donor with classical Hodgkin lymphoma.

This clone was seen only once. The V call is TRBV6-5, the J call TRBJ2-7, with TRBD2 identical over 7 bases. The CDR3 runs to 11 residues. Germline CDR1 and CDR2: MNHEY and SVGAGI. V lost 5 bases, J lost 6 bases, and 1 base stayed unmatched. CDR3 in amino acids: CASSGGGEQYV. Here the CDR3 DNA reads TGTGCCAGCAGTGGGGGGGGCGAGCAGTACGTC.

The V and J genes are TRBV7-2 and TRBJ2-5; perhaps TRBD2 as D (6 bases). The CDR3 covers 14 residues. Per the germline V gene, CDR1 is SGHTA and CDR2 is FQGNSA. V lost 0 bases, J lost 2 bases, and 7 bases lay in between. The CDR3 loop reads CASSLARGQETQYF. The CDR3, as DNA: TGTGCCAGCAGCTTAGCGCGGGGTCAAGAGACCCAGTACTTC.

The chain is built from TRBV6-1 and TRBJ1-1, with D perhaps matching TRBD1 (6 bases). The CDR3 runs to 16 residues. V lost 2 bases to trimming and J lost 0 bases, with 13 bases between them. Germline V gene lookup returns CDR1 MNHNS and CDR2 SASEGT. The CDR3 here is CASSEWAGVMNTEAFF. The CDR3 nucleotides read TGTGCCAGCAGTGAATGGGCAGGGGTTATGAACACTGAAGCTTTCTTT.

The CDR3 is CASSYLLGSVMQYF. For the CDR3, the DNA is TGTGCCAGCAGTTACTTGTTGGGCTCAGTCATGCAGTATTTT. The rearrangement joins TRBV6-5 to TRBJ2-3; D unclear. This CDR3 region has 14 residues. V was shortened by 1 base and J by 11 bases, with 16 bases between the two germline ends. Germline assignment: CDR1 MNHEY and CDR2 SVGAGI.

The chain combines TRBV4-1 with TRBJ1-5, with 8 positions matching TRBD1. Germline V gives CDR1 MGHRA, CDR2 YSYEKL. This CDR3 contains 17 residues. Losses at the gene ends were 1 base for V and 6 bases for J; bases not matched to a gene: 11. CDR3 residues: CASSQVVGRGRSQPQHF. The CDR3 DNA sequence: TGCGCCAGCAGCCAAGTCGTGGGCAGGGGGCGAAGTCAGCCCCAGCATTTT.

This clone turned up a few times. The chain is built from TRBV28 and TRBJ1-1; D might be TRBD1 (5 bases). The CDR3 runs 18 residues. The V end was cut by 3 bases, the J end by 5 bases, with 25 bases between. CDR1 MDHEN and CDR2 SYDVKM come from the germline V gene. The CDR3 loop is CASSFASRLQFGGTEAFF. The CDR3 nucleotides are TGTGCCAGCAGTTTTGCGTCACGGCTACAGTTCGGGGGGACTGAAGCTTTCTTT.

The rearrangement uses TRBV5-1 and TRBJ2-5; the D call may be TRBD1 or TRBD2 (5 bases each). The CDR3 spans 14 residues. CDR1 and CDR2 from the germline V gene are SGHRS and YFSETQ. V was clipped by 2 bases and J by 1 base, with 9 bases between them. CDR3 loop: CASSFSGTQETQYF. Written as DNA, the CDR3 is TGCGCCAGCAGCTTCTCCGGGACCCAAGAGACCCAGTACTTC.

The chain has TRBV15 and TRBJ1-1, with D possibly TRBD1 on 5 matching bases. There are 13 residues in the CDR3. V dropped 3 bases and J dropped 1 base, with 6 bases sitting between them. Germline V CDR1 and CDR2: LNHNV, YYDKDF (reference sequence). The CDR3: CATSSQGNTEAFF. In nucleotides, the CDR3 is TGTGCCACCAGCAGTCAGGGGAACACTGAAGCTTTCTTT.

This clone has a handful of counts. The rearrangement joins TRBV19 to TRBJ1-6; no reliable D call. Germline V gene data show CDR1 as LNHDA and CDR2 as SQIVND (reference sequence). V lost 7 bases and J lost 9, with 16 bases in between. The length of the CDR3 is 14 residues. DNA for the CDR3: TGTGCCAGTAATCGGCTCAGCGCGTCTTCACCCCTCCACTTT. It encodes CASNRLSASSPLHF.

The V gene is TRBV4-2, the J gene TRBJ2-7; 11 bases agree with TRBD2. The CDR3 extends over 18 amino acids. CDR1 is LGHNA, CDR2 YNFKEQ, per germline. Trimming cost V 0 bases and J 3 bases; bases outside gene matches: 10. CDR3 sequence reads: CASSQEPTSGGIGYEQYF. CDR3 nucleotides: TGTGCCAGCAGCCAAGAACCTACTAGCGGGGGAATAGGCTACGAGCAGTACTTC.